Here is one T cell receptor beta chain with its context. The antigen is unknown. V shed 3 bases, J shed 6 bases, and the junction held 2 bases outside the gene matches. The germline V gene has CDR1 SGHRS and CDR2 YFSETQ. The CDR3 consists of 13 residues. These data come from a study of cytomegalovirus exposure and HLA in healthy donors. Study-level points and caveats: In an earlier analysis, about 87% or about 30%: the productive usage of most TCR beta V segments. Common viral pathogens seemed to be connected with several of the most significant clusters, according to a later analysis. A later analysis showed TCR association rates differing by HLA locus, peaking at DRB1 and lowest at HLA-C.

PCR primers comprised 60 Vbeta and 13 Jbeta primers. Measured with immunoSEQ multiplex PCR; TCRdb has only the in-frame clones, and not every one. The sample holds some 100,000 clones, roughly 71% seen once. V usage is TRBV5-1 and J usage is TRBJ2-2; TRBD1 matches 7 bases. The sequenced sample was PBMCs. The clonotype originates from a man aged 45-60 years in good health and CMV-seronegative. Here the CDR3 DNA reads TGCGCCAGCAGCTCGACAGGGCCCGGGGAGCTGTTTTTT. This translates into CASSSTGPGELFF.